This note documents a single TCR beta chain sequence. This entry belongs to a study of control samples from healthy donors and cancer patients. Trimming pared 2 bases from V and 6 bases from J, leaving 6 bases between. CDR3 size: 13 residues. In germline, CDR1 is SGHDT, CDR2 YYEEEE. The table came from immunoSEQ multiplex PCR; TCRdb's copy has only in-frame clones and leaves some out. The table includes just under 150,000 clones, 75% to 95% detected once. Material for sequencing was blood. V is TRBV5-6 and J is TRBJ1-6; D perhaps matches TRBD1 (5 bases). This receptor was taken from a man aged 25-45 years in good health. The CDR3 sequence is CASSLGVNSPLHF. CDR3 nucleotide sequence: TGTGCCAGCAGCTTAGGGGTTAATTCACCCCTCCACTTT.